Below are 13 T cell receptor beta chains sequenced from a single sample in a study of T cells after posttransplantation cyclophosphamide. Cyclophosphamide on days +3 and +4 followed busulfan-fludarabine conditioning and a marrow graft. This table comes from immunoSEQ multiplex PCR, and its TCRdb copy is limited to in-frame clones, with some not included. The sample includes some 18,000 clones, 75% to 90% of them seen just once. The sequences come from PBMCs, collected after allogeneic stem cell transplant with posttransplant cyclophosphamide. These receptors originate from a female patient between 40 and 55 years old who received an allogeneic stem cell transplant from a related donor, was CMV-positive, and had no GVHD. Some of the T cells may derive from the graft donor.

The gene calls are TRBV5-6 and TRBJ2-7; tentatively, D is TRBD2 (6 bases). Germline V gene lookup returns CDR1 SGHDT and CDR2 YYEEEE. V lost 6 bases, J lost 0 bases, and 13 bases lay in between. The CDR3 covers 14 residues. Written as DNA, the CDR3 is TGTGCCAGCACCCAGGGACTTCCCTCCTACGAGCAGTACTTC. Translating it yields CASTQGLPSYEQYF. The full variable domain, completed using reference TRBV5-6 and TRBJ2-7, is DAGVTQSPTHLIKTRGQQVTLRCSPKSGHDTVSWYQQALGQGPQFIFQYYEEEERQRGNFPDRFSGHQFPNYSSELNVNALLLGDSALYLCASTQGLPSYEQYFGPGTRLTVT.

The rearrangement joins TRBV9 to TRBJ2-1; the match to TRBD2 covers 7 bases. CDR3 length: 19 amino acids. Germline lookup yields CDR1 SGDLS and CDR2 YYNGEE. Trimming cost V 0 bases and J 0 bases; bases outside gene matches: 12. In nucleotides, the CDR3 is TGTGCCAGCAGCGTAGTCGTCAGCGTCGGGAGGAGCTCCTACAATGAGCAGTTCTTC. It specifies CASSVVVSVGRSSYNEQFF. Combining the CDR3 with reference TRBV9 and TRBJ2-1 gives the whole variable domain DSGVTQTPKHLITATGQRVTLRCSPRSGDLSVYWYQQSLDQGLQFLIQYYNGEERAKGNILERFSAQQFPDLHSELNLSSLELGDSALYFCASSVVVSVGRSSYNEQFFGPGTRLTVL.

V and J are TRBV28 and TRBJ1-1, with D perhaps TRBD1 (6 bases). The CDR3 totals 14 residues. The V end was cut by 5 bases, the J end by 5 bases, with 15 bases between. Per germline, CDR1 MDHEN and CDR2 SYDVKM. The CDR3 DNA reads TGTGCCAGCAGTCTCTGGGGGCGCGGGACTGAAGCTTTCTTT. This sequence encodes CASSLWGRGTEAFF.

This chain joins TRBV6-1 and TRBJ2-7; 9 bases are shared with TRBD2. The V segment lost 8 bases and the J segment 4 bases; nucleotides outside the gene matches: 6. The CDR3 runs to 13 residues. The germline V gene encodes CDR1 MNHNS and CDR2 SASEGT. CDR3 coding DNA: TGTGCCAGCGGTCGCGGGAGGGTTTACGAGCAGTACTTC. Amino acids: CASGRGRVYEQYF.

The chain recombines TRBV19 with TRBJ2-1; D uncertain. The CDR3 is 14 residues long. CDR1 LNHDA and CDR2 SQIVND come from the germline V gene (reference sequence). Trimming pared 8 bases from V and 3 bases from J, leaving 14 bases between. The CDR3 region is CASSTPPSYNEQFF. Here the CDR3 DNA reads TGTGCCAGTTCCACCCCCCCCAGCTACAATGAGCAGTTCTTC.

V usage is TRBV18 and J usage is TRBJ1-2; tentatively, D is TRBD1 (6 bases). V shed 3 bases and J shed 6 bases, with 17 bases lying between them. This CDR3 contains 15 residues. Germline CDR1 and CDR2: KGHSH and LQKENI. CDR3 sequence (DNA): TGTGCCAGCTCACCTAGACAGGACCCCGGGGATGGCTACACCTTC. It specifies CASSPRQDPGDGYTF. Combining the CDR3 with reference TRBV18 and TRBJ1-2 gives the whole variable domain NAGVMQNPRHLVRRRGQEARLRCSPMKGHSHVYWYRQLPEEGLKFMVYLQKENIIDESGMPKERFSAEFPKEGPSILRIQQVVRGDSAAYFCASSPRQDPGDGYTFGSGTRLTVV.

The chain is built from TRBV11-2 and TRBJ2-1; D not certain. Germline loops: CDR1 SGHAT, CDR2 FQNNGV. The V gene lost 6 bases and the J gene lost 0 bases, with 9 bases spanning the gap. The CDR3 is 14 amino acids. The CDR3 DNA follows: TGTGCCAGCAGTTTGATCGGCTCCTACAATGAGCAGTTCTTC. As protein: CASSLIGSYNEQFF.

V and J are TRBV11-2 and TRBJ2-5; TRBD1 agrees at 7 bases. This CDR3 contains 17 residues. J lost 4 bases, V lost 1 base, and 12 bases had no gene match. CDR1 and CDR2 (germline): SGHAT, FQNNGV. The CDR3, as DNA: TGTGCCAGCAGCTTAGTAAGGGGGCCGGCCCCGGGAGAGACCCAGTACTTC. Its protein product is CASSLVRGPAPGETQYF.

The genes are TRBV21-1 and TRBJ2-7; TRBD2 is the table's D call and was not checked against the DNA. TRBV21-1 counts as a pseudogene. The CDR3 is 13 amino acids. In DNA form, the CDR3 reads TGTGCCAGCAGCAATCAGGGAGGGTACGAGCAGTACTTC. This gives the protein CASSNQGGYEQYF.

This sequence joins TRBV28 and TRBJ2-1; D uncertain. The CDR3 has 16 residues. Germline V gives CDR1 MDHEN, CDR2 SYDVKM. V lost 3 bases and J lost 9, with 21 bases in between. The CDR3 DNA is TGTGCCAGCAGTTTTCAGGATGCAAGCTTTAAGAGTGAGCAGTTCTTC. Amino acid sequence: CASSFQDASFKSEQFF.

The chain joins TRBV14 to TRBJ1-5; D gene uncertain. The CDR3 totals 17 residues. Trimming shortened V by 2 bases and J by 4 bases, and 18 bases separated the two germline ends. Germline V gene data show CDR1 as SGHDN and CDR2 as FVKESK. CDR3 loop: CASSQCGGRIKNQPQHF. The CDR3 region has the DNA TGTGCCAGCAGCCAATGTGGAGGGCGGATCAAAAATCAGCCCCAGCATTTT.

The chain is built from TRBV7-9 and TRBJ2-1, with 7 bases identical to TRBD2. The CDR3 spans 18 residues. J lost 6 bases, V lost 4 bases, and 18 bases had no gene match. Per germline, CDR1 SEHNR and CDR2 FQNEAQ (reference sequence). The CDR3 loop is CASSSPGVEAGGGNEQFF. The CDR3 DNA reads TGTGCCAGCAGCTCACCTGGGGTCGAAGCGGGCGGGGGCAATGAGCAGTTCTTC.

This clone appeared once. This chain uses TRBV7-3 with TRBJ2-1, with no clear D. Germline CDR1 SGHTA, CDR2 FQGTGA. The V and J ends lost 5 bases and 2 bases respectively, with 13 bases between them. The CDR3 has 15 amino acids. CDR3 bases: TGTGCCAGCAGCGCACTTAACGGAGCCTACAATGAGCAGTTCTTC. Protein sequence: CASSALNGAYNEQFF.